This is a list of T cell receptor beta chains from one sample in a study of T cell responses to AZD1222 COVID-19 vaccine. The method was immunoSEQ multiplex PCR; TCRdb's version includes in-frame clones alone and lacks a portion of them. The sample includes 150,000 to 200,000 clones, 70% to 90% of them seen just once. Sequenced here: peripheral blood, sampled 28 days after the second AZD1222 dose. The receptor set was obtained from an adult who received the AZD1222 COVID-19 vaccine. Each CDR3 is given with its conserved first and last residue. A D gene is named only where the DNA matches it firmly. Clone size is shown for a subset of rows, as once, few, many or a class of expanded clone.

J gene: TRBJ2-1; clone size: .; V gene: TRBV3-1/TRBV3-2; D gene: TRBD1; CDR3 DNA: TGTGCCAGCAGCCCAGGGGGCAATGAGCAGTTCTTC; CDR3 protein: CASSPGGNEQFF
J gene: TRBJ1-1; clone size: .; V gene: TRBV11-2; D gene: .; CDR3 DNA: TGTGCCAGCAGCTCTGACAACCAAGCTTTCTTT; CDR3 protein: CASSSDNQAFF
J gene: TRBJ1-5; clone size: .; V gene: TRBV6-2/TRBV6-3; D gene: .; CDR3 DNA: TGTGCCAGCAGTTTCCCCGGGTGGAGGGGAAGACAGCCCCAGCATTTT; CDR3 protein: CASSFPGWRGRQPQHF
J gene: TRBJ2-6; clone size: .; V gene: TRBV5-4; D gene: TRBD1; CDR3 DNA: TGTGCCAGCAGCTTGTGGGCCCCAGGAAGGGGGCTTGGGGCCAACGTCCTGACTTTC; CDR3 protein: CASSLWAPGRGLGANVLTF
J gene: TRBJ2-1; clone size: .; V gene: TRBV12-3/TRBV12-4; D gene: TRBD2; CDR3 DNA: TGTGCCAGCAGTTTTTCGGGGGGTAGGGAGTTCTTC; CDR3 protein: CASSFSGGREFF
J gene: TRBJ1-4; clone size: once; V gene: TRBV19; D gene: .; CDR3 DNA: TGTGCCAGTAGCTCGGGGGGGGTTACAACTAATGAAAAACTGTTTTTT; CDR3 protein: CASSSGGVTTNEKLFF
J gene: TRBJ1-1; clone size: once; V gene: TRBV5-1; D gene: .; CDR3 DNA: TGCGCCAGCAGCCGCGTAGGGATGAACACTGAAGCTTTCTTT; CDR3 protein: CASSRVGMNTEAFF
J gene: TRBJ2-7; clone size: .; V gene: TRBV30; D gene: .; CDR3 DNA: TGTGCCTGGAGTGGGGATTTGGGAGGCTACGAGCAGTACTTC; CDR3 protein: CAWSGDLGGYEQYF
J gene: TRBJ2-7; clone size: .; V gene: TRBV18; D gene: .; CDR3 DNA: TGTGCCAGCTCACCAAGACAGGGACTCTACGAGCAGTACTTC; CDR3 protein: CASSPRQGLYEQYF
J gene: TRBJ1-2; clone size: .; V gene: TRBV5-1; D gene: TRBD1; CDR3 DNA: TGCGCCAGCAGCTCCGGGTGGGGACAGGGACGTGGAAACTATGGCTACACCTTC; CDR3 protein: CASSSGWGQGRGNYGYTF
J gene: TRBJ2-2; clone size: .; V gene: TRBV7-6; D gene: .; CDR3 DNA: TGTGCCAGCAGCTTAGGTTCCATTGGCACCGGGGAGCTGTTTTTT; CDR3 protein: CASSLGSIGTGELFF
J gene: TRBJ1-2; clone size: .; V gene: TRBV11-2; D gene: TRBD1; CDR3 DNA: TGTGCCAGCAGCGCCGACAGGGGGGGCGGCTACACCTTC; CDR3 protein: CASSADRGGGYTF
J gene: TRBJ1-1; clone size: .; V gene: TRBV29-1; D gene: .; CDR3 DNA: TGCAGCGTTGGAGGTAAGAACACTGAAGCTTTCTTT; CDR3 protein: CSVGGKNTEAFF
J gene: TRBJ1-1; clone size: few; V gene: TRBV5-6; D gene: .; CDR3 DNA: TGTGCCAGCAGCTTGCGAGGGGGTACTGAAGCTTTCTTT; CDR3 protein: CASSLRGGTEAFF
J gene: TRBJ2-7; clone size: .; V gene: TRBV9; D gene: .; CDR3 DNA: TGTGCCAGCAGCGTAAGCAGCTCCTACGAGCAGTACTTC; CDR3 protein: CASSVSSSYEQYF
J gene: TRBJ2-7; clone size: .; V gene: TRBV3-1/TRBV3-2; D gene: .; CDR3 DNA: TGTGCCAGCAGCCAAGACGGGACTTATCGGCCCAGCGAGCAGTACTTC; CDR3 protein: CASSQDGTYRPSEQYF
J gene: TRBJ1-6; clone size: .; V gene: TRBV29-1; D gene: .; CDR3 DNA: TGCAGCGTTGGAGAGTCGGACCGCTCCTATAATTCACCCCTCCACTTT; CDR3 protein: CSVGESDRSYNSPLHF
J gene: TRBJ2-7; clone size: .; V gene: TRBV6-5; D gene: TRBD2; CDR3 DNA: TGTGCCAGCAGCGCGCAGTGGGGGGGACGCGAGCAGTACTTC; CDR3 protein: CASSAQWGGREQYF
J gene: TRBJ2-3; clone size: .; V gene: TRBV30; D gene: .; CDR3 DNA: TGTGCCTGGAGTAAGAAAGTGCTCAATACGCAGTATTTT; CDR3 protein: CAWSKKVLNTQYF
J gene: TRBJ1-6; clone size: .; V gene: TRBV7-2; D gene: .; CDR3 DNA: TGTGCCAGCAGCTTAGTTGGGGTGTATTCACCCCTCCACTTT; CDR3 protein: CASSLVGVYSPLHF
J gene: TRBJ2-2; clone size: .; V gene: TRBV10-3; D gene: .; CDR3 DNA: TGTGCCATCAGTGGTGATGTGGGGCCCACCGGGGAGCTGTTTTTT; CDR3 protein: CAISGDVGPTGELFF
J gene: TRBJ1-3; clone size: .; V gene: TRBV19; D gene: .; CDR3 DNA: TGTGCCAGTTTTGAGCTCTATGGAAACACCATATATTTT; CDR3 protein: CASFELYGNTIYF
J gene: TRBJ1-3; clone size: .; V gene: TRBV2; D gene: .; CDR3 DNA: TGTGCCAGCAGGGACGACAGGCATGTTAATTATTTT; CDR3 protein: CASRDDRHVNYF
J gene: TRBJ1-6; clone size: .; V gene: TRBV5-1; D gene: .; CDR3 DNA: TGCGCCAGCAGCTTGGGGCGAGGGTCCCCCGAAAATTCACCCCTCCACTTT; CDR3 protein: CASSLGRGSPENSPLHF
J gene: TRBJ2-5; clone size: .; V gene: TRBV5-1; D gene: TRBD1; CDR3 DNA: TGCGCCAGCAGCTTGTTGGGGACAGCTAAAGAGACCCAGTACTTC; CDR3 protein: CASSLLGTAKETQYF
J gene: TRBJ1-2; clone size: few; V gene: TRBV28; D gene: .; CDR3 DNA: TGTGCCAGCAGGTCCGGTCAGGGTGGTGGCTACACCTTC; CDR3 protein: CASRSGQGGGYTF
J gene: TRBJ1-1; clone size: few; V gene: TRBV7-3; D gene: .; CDR3 DNA: TGTGCCAGCAGCTTAGGAACGAACACTGAAGCTTTCTTT; CDR3 protein: CASSLGTNTEAFF
J gene: TRBJ1-2; clone size: .; V gene: TRBV30; D gene: .; CDR3 DNA: TGTGCCGGCGGGACAAATGGCTACACCTTC; CDR3 protein: CAGGTNGYTF
J gene: TRBJ1-2; clone size: few; V gene: TRBV30; D gene: .; CDR3 DNA: TGTGCCTGGACGGCCGACCGCGTTTATGGCTACACCTTC; CDR3 protein: CAWTADRVYGYTF
J gene: TRBJ2-1; clone size: .; V gene: TRBV4-1; D gene: .; CDR3 DNA: TGCGCCAGCAGCCGCTACAATGAGCAGTTCTTC; CDR3 protein: CASSRYNEQFF
J gene: TRBJ1-1; clone size: .; V gene: TRBV20-1; D gene: .; CDR3 DNA: TGCAGTGCTAGAGATGGATCTGAAGCTTTCTTT; CDR3 protein: CSARDGSEAFF
J gene: TRBJ2-7; clone size: once; V gene: TRBV7-9; D gene: .; CDR3 DNA: TGTGCCAGCAGCTTCGATGTCACCGAGCAGTACTTC; CDR3 protein: CASSFDVTEQYF
J gene: TRBJ2-3; clone size: .; V gene: TRBV13; D gene: .; CDR3 DNA: TGTGCCAGCAGCTTATACGGTGCTAGCACAGATACGCAGTATTTT; CDR3 protein: CASSLYGASTDTQYF
J gene: TRBJ2-5; clone size: .; V gene: TRBV6-2/TRBV6-3; D gene: TRBD2; CDR3 DNA: TGTGCCAGCAGTTCCCGGACTAGCGGGGGGGCCGGAAAGACCCAGTACTTC; CDR3 protein: CASSSRTSGGAGKTQYF
J gene: TRBJ1-4; clone size: .; V gene: TRBV7-8; D gene: .; CDR3 DNA: TGTGCCAGCAGCTTACGGCATAATGAAAAACTGTTTTTT; CDR3 protein: CASSLRHNEKLFF
J gene: TRBJ2-1; clone size: .; V gene: TRBV7-2; D gene: .; CDR3 DNA: TGTGCCAGCAGCTTGGGGGCGCCAGGCTCCTACAATGAGCAGTTCTTC; CDR3 protein: CASSLGAPGSYNEQFF
J gene: TRBJ2-5; clone size: .; V gene: TRBV5-1; D gene: .; CDR3 DNA: TGCGCCAGCAGCTTGTGGACACAGGGAGAGACCCAGTACTTC; CDR3 protein: CASSLWTQGETQYF
J gene: TRBJ1-1; clone size: .; V gene: TRBV5-8; D gene: TRBD1; CDR3 DNA: TGTGCCAGCAGCTTTCAGGGGGCGCGAGACACTGAAGCTTTCTTT; CDR3 protein: CASSFQGARDTEAFF
J gene: TRBJ2-1; clone size: .; V gene: TRBV9; D gene: TRBD2; CDR3 DNA: TGTGCCAGCAGCGCCAGCGGGGGTAAAAACCTACAGAGCTCCTACAATGAGCAGTTCTTC; CDR3 protein: CASSASGGKNLQSSYNEQFF
J gene: TRBJ1-2; clone size: .; V gene: TRBV7-3; D gene: .; CDR3 DNA: TGTGCCAGCAGCTTAAGAGGGGACGGACTGAACTATGGCTACACCTTC; CDR3 protein: CASSLRGDGLNYGYTF
J gene: TRBJ1-1; clone size: .; V gene: TRBV7-9; D gene: .; CDR3 DNA: TGTGCCAGCAGACCTACAGGGTCCACTGAAGCTTTCTTT; CDR3 protein: CASRPTGSTEAFF
J gene: TRBJ1-2; clone size: .; V gene: TRBV5-5; D gene: TRBD1; CDR3 DNA: TGTGCCAGCAGCTTGTCCAGGACAGGGCATGGCTACACCTTC; CDR3 protein: CASSLSRTGHGYTF
J gene: TRBJ1-6; clone size: .; V gene: TRBV9; D gene: .; CDR3 DNA: TGTGCCAGCAGCTTGTCGTTGAATTCACCCCTCCACTTT; CDR3 protein: CASSLSLNSPLHF
J gene: TRBJ1-2; clone size: .; V gene: TRBV4-3; D gene: .; CDR3 DNA: TGCGCCAGCAGCCAAGAAACGTTTGGCTATGGCTACACCTTC; CDR3 protein: CASSQETFGYGYTF
J gene: TRBJ1-1; clone size: .; V gene: TRBV5-4; D gene: .; CDR3 DNA: TGTGCCAGCAGCCCCCCTAAGGGTGGAGCTTTCTTT; CDR3 protein: CASSPPKGGAFF
J gene: TRBJ2-3; clone size: .; V gene: TRBV6-5; D gene: .; CDR3 DNA: TGTGCCAGCAGCGAGATAGCGGATACGCAGTATTTT; CDR3 protein: CASSEIADTQYF
J gene: TRBJ1-3; clone size: .; V gene: TRBV7-2; D gene: .; CDR3 DNA: TGTGCCAGCAGCTGGGACTCGAACTCTGGAAACACCATATATTTT; CDR3 protein: CASSWDSNSGNTIYF
J gene: TRBJ1-1; clone size: once; V gene: TRBV7-2; D gene: .; CDR3 DNA: TGTGCCAGCAGCTCCCTGCTAAGTACTGAAGCTTTCTTT; CDR3 protein: CASSSLLSTEAFF
J gene: TRBJ2-1; clone size: .; V gene: TRBV5-4; D gene: .; CDR3 DNA: TGTGCCAGCAGCCCAGGGCCCCAGGGACTCGTAGGCAATGAGCAGTTCTTC; CDR3 protein: CASSPGPQGLVGNEQFF
J gene: TRBJ2-1; clone size: .; V gene: TRBV7-2; D gene: .; CDR3 DNA: TGTGCCAGCAGCTTAGGGGCCCAATACAATGAGCAGTTCTTC; CDR3 protein: CASSLGAQYNEQFF
J gene: TRBJ2-5; clone size: .; V gene: TRBV3-1/TRBV3-2; D gene: .; CDR3 DNA: TGTGCCAGCACCCGACAGTTCGAGACCCAGTACTTC; CDR3 protein: CASTRQFETQYF
J gene: TRBJ2-7; clone size: .; V gene: TRBV29-1; D gene: .; CDR3 DNA: TGCAGCGTCCGGGACATCTCCTACGAGCAGTACTTC; CDR3 protein: CSVRDISYEQYF
J gene: TRBJ1-2; clone size: .; V gene: TRBV2; D gene: .; CDR3 DNA: TGTGCCAGCAGTGATTGGACAACTAACTATGGCTACACCTTC; CDR3 protein: CASSDWTTNYGYTF
J gene: TRBJ2-1; clone size: .; V gene: TRBV5-1; D gene: .; CDR3 DNA: TGCGCCAGCAGCTTGGACAGCTACAATGAGCAGTTCTTC; CDR3 protein: CASSLDSYNEQFF